Listed below are T cell receptor beta chains from one sample, sequenced in a study of T cell responses to AZD1222 COVID-19 vaccine. Sequencing used immunoSEQ multiplex PCR; TCRdb keeps in-frame clones, though not all of them. The sample consists of about 130,000 clones, roughly nine tenths of them appearing once. Sequenced here: peripheral blood, sampled on day 0 of AZD1222 vaccination. Receptors originate from an adult in good health. The CDR3 runs from the conserved cysteine through the conserved F or W. Fields, in order: J gene, D gene, V gene, clone size, CDR3 protein, CDR3 DNA. A D gene is named only where the DNA matches it firmly. Clone size, where shown, is once, few, many, or a class for clones that have expanded.

>TRBJ2-7|NA|TRBV7-9|NA
CASSRTGTKVSEQYF
TGTGCCAGCAGCCGAACGGGGACCAAAGTATCCGAGCAGTACTTC
>TRBJ1-4|NA|TRBV15|NA
CATSRVPRYEKLFF
TGTGCCACCAGCAGGGTTCCGAGATATGAAAAACTGTTTTTT
>TRBJ2-7|NA|TRBV3-1/TRBV3-2|NA
CASSLGGDYEQYF
TGTGCCAGCAGTCTCGGGGGCGACTACGAGCAGTACTTC
>TRBJ1-6|TRBD1|TRBV28|NA
CASSYLDRGNSPLHF
TGTGCCAGCAGTTACCTCGACAGGGGTAATTCACCCCTCCACTTT
>TRBJ2-2|NA|TRBV6-2/TRBV6-3|NA
CASSTFSRRNTGELFF
TGTGCCAGCAGTACCTTTAGTAGGAGAAACACCGGGGAGCTGTTTTTT
>TRBJ2-2|NA|TRBV4-3|NA
CASSQVGRSGGELFF
TGCGCCAGCAGCCAAGTGGGACGGAGCGGCGGGGAGCTGTTTTTT
>TRBJ1-2|NA|TRBV7-2|NA
CASSLERAYGYTF
TGTGCCAGCAGCTTAGAAAGGGCTTATGGCTACACCTTC
>TRBJ2-1|TRBD2|TRBV6-4|NA
CASSDRGGLTYNEQFF
TGTGCCAGCAGTGATCGGGGGGGTTTAACCTACAATGAGCAGTTCTTC
>TRBJ2-3|NA|TRBV18|NA
CASSPRDVPSTDTQYF
TGTGCCAGCTCACCACGGGACGTTCCTAGCACAGATACGCAGTATTTT
>TRBJ1-2|NA|TRBV27|NA
CASSSGDYGYTF
TGTGCCAGCAGTTCTGGGGACTATGGCTACACCTTC
>TRBJ2-1|NA|TRBV4-3|NA
CASSQDPPWGIYNEQFF
TGCGCCAGCAGCCAAGATCCGCCATGGGGCATTTACAATGAGCAGTTCTTC
>TRBJ1-1|NA|TRBV11-2|NA
CASSLPLGTEAFF
TGTGCCAGCAGCTTGCCACTCGGCACTGAAGCTTTCTTT
>TRBJ2-1|TRBD1|TRBV12-5|once
CASGLGTGENEQFF
TGTGCTAGTGGTTTAGGGACAGGGGAAAATGAGCAGTTCTTC
>TRBJ2-3|NA|TRBV7-9|NA
CASSSPLTDTQYF
TGTGCCAGCAGCTCCCCCTTAACAGATACGCAGTATTTT
>TRBJ1-2|TRBD1|TRBV5-5|NA
CASSAGTGFPGDGYTF
TGTGCCAGCAGCGCCGGGACAGGGTTCCCTGGGGATGGCTACACCTTC